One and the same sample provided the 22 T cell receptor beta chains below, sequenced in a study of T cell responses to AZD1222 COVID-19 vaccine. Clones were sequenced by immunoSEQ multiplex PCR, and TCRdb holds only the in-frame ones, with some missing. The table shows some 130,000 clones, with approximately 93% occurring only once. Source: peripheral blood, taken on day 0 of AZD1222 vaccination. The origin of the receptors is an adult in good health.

The CDR3, as DNA: TGTGCCAGCAGCTACAGGGCTGGGGGCATTCAGTACTTC. Protein sequence: CASSYRAGGIQYF. The genes are TRBV3-1 (or the pseudogene TRBV3-2) and TRBJ2-4, with D possibly being TRBD1 (6 bases). In germline, CDR1 is LGHDT, CDR2 YNNKEL (reference sequence). The CDR3 runs to 13 residues. The V end was cut by 5 bases, the J end by 9 bases, with 14 bases between.

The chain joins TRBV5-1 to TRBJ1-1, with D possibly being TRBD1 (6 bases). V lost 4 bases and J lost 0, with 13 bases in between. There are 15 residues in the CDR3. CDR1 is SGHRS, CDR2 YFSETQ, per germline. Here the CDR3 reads CASSPLGTLNTEAFF. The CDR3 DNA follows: TGCGCCAGCAGCCCTCTGGGGACACTGAACACTGAAGCTTTCTTT. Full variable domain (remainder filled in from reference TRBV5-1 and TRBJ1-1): KAGVTQTPRYLIKTRGQQVTLSCSPISGHRSVSWYQQTPGQGLQFLFEYFSETQRNKGNFPGRFSGRQFSNSRSEMNVSTLELGDSALYLCASSPLGTLNTEAFFGQGTRLTVV.

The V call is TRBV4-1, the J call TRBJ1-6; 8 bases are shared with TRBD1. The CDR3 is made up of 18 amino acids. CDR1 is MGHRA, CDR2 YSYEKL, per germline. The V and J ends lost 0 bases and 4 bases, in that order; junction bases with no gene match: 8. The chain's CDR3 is CASSQDPGGRGYNSPLHF. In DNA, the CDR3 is TGCGCCAGCAGCCAAGACCCAGGGGGCAGGGGATATAATTCACCCCTCCACTTT.

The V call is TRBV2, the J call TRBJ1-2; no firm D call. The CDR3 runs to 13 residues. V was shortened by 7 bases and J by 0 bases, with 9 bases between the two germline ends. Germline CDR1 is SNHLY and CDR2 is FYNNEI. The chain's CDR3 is CASIRDTNYGYTF. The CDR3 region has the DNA TGTGCCAGCATAAGAGATACTAACTATGGCTACACCTTC.

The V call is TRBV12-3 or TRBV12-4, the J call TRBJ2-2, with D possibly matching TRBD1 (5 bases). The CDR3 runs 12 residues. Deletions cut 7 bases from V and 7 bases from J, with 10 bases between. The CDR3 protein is CASTPRVGELFF. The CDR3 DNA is TGTGCCAGCACCCCCAGGGTCGGGGAGCTGTTTTTT.

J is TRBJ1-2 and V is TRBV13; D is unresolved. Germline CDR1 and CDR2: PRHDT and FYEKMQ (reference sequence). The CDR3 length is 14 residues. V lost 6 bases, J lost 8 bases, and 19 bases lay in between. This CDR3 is CASSPPGYPGGYTF. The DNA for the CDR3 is TGTGCCAGCAGTCCCCCGGGCTACCCGGGGGGCTACACCTTC.

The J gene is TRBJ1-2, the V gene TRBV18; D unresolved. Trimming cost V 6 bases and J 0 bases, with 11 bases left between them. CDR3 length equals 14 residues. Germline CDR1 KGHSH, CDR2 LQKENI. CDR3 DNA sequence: TGTGCCAGCTCCATCCAGGAGACTAACTATGGCTACACCTTC. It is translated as CASSIQETNYGYTF.

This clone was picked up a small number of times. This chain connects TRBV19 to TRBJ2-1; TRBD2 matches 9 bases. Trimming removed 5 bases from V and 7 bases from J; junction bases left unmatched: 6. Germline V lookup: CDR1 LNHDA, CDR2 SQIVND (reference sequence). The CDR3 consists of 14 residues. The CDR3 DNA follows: TGTGCCAGTAGTGGTAGCGGGAGAGGGAATGAGCAGTTCTTC. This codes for CASSGSGRGNEQFF.

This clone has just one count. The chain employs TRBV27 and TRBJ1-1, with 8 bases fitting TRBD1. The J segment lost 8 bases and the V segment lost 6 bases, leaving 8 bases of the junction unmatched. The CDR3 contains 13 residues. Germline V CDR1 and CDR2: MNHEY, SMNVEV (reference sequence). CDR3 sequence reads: CASSHRQGREAFF. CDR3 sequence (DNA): TGTGCCAGCAGCCATAGACAGGGGCGAGAAGCTTTCTTT.

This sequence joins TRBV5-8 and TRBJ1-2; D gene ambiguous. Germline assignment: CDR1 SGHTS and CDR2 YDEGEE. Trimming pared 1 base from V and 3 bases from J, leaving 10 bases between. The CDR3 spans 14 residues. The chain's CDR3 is CASSLRWADYGYTF. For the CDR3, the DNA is TGTGCCAGCAGCTTGCGGTGGGCAGACTATGGCTACACCTTC.

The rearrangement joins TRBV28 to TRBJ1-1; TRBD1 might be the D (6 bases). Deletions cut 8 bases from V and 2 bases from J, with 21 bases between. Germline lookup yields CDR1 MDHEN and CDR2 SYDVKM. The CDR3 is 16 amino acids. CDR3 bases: TGTGCCAGCCGCGTGGGTGGGGGCTCAAAAAACACTGAAGCTTTCTTT. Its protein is CASRVGGGSKNTEAFF.

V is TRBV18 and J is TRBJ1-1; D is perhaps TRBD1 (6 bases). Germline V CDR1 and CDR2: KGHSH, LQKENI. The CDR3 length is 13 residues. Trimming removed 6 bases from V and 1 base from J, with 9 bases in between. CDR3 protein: CASSRQENTEAFF. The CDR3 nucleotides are TGTGCCAGCTCCCGACAGGAGAACACTGAAGCTTTCTTT.

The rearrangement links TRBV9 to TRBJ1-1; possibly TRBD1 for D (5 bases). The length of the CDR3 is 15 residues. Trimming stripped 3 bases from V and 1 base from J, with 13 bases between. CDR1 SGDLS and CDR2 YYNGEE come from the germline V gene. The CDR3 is CASSAGGRTNTEAFF. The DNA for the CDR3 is TGTGCCAGCAGCGCCGGGGGGAGGACGAACACTGAAGCTTTCTTT. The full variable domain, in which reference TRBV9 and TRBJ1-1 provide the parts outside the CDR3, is DSGVTQTPKHLITATGQRVTLRCSPRSGDLSVYWYQQSLDQGLQFLIQYYNGEERAKGNILERFSAQQFPDLHSELNLSSLELGDSALYFCASSAGGRTNTEAFFGQGTRLTVV.

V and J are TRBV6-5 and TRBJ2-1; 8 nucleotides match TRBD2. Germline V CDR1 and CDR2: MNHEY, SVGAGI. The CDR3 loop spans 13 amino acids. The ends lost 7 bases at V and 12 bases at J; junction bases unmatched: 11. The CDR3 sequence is CASTPRGGGRQFF. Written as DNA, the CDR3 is TGTGCCAGCACCCCCCGGGGGGGCGGGAGGCAGTTCTTC.

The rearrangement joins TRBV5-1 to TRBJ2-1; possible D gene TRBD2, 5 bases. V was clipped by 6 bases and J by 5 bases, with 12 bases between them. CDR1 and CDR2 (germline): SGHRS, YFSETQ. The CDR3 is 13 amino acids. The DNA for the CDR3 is TGCGCCAGCACCCCGGACGGGAACAATGAGCAGTTCTTC. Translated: CASTPDGNNEQFF.

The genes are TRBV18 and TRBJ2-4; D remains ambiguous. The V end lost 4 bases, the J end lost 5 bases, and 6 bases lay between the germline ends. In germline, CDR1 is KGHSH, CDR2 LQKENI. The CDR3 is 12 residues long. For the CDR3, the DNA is TGTGCCAGCTCACGCCGGGAAAACATTCAGTACTTC. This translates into CASSRRENIQYF.

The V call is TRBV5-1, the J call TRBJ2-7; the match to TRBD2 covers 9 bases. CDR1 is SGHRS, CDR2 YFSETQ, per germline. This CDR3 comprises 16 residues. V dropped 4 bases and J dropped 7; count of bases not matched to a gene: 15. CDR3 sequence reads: CASSAVMTSGGSEQYF. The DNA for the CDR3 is TGCGCCAGCAGCGCAGTCATGACTAGCGGCGGTTCGGAGCAGTACTTC. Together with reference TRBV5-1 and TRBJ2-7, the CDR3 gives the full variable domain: KAGVTQTPRYLIKTRGQQVTLSCSPISGHRSVSWYQQTPGQGLQFLFEYFSETQRNKGNFPGRFSGRQFSNSRSEMNVSTLELGDSALYLCASSAVMTSGGSEQYFGPGTRLTVT.

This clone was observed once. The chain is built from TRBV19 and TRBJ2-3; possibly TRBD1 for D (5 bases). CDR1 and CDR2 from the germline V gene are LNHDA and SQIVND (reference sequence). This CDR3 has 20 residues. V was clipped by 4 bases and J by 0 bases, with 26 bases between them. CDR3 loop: CASSTKDKLSSLTSTDTQYF. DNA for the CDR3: TGTGCCAGTAGTACGAAGGACAAACTCTCATCCCTGACTAGCACAGATACGCAGTATTTT.

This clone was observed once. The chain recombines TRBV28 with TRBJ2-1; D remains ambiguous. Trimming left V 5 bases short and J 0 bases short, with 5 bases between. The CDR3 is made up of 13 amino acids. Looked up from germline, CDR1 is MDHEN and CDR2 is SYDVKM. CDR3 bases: TGTGCCAGCAGTCGAACCTCCTACAATGAGCAGTTCTTC. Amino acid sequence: CASSRTSYNEQFF.

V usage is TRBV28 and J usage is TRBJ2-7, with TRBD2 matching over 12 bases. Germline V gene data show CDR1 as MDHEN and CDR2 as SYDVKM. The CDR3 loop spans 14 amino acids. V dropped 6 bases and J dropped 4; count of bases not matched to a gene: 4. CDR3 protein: CASRPGTSGYEQYF. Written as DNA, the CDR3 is TGTGCCAGCAGGCCCGGGACTAGCGGGTACGAGCAGTACTTC.

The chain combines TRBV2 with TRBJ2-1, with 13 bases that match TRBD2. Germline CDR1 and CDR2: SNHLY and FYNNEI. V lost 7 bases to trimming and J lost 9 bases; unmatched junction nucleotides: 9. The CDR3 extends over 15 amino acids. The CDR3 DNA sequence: TGTGCCAGCAAGATGGGACTAGCGGGAAGTTTTGAGCAGTTCTTC. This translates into CASKMGLAGSFEQFF.

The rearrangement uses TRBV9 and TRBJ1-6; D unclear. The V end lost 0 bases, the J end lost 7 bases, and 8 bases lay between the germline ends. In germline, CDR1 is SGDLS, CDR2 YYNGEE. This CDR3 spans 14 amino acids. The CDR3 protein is CASSVEVINSPLHF. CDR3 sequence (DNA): TGTGCCAGCAGCGTAGAGGTCATCAATTCACCCCTCCACTTT.